The sequence of this T cell receptor beta chain was determined in a study of regulatory T cells in long-lasting Graves disease (dated by TCRdb to the early 2020s). Regarding the study in general: In the newly diagnosed Graves' disease group, patients had been taking antithyroid drugs for less than 3 months. A total of roughly 35 samples underwent TCR sequencing: around 13 from persistent and roughly 20 from newly diagnosed Graves' disease patients. The study was registered as a clinical trial and conducted in China. Patients with persistent Graves' disease were compared with patients with newly diagnosed Graves' disease using TCR sequencing and RNA sequencing of peripheral blood. Points the paper makes about the study in general: Only peripheral blood was studied, because thyroid tissue, the primary lesion, was inaccessible. Patients with persistent disease shared more public clonotypes (around 3,000) than newly diagnosed patients did (around 980). Persistent disease showed preferential use of TRBV28, TRBJ1-2 and TRBJ2-5, whereas newly diagnosed disease favored TRBV20-1 and TRBJ2-1. The small sample size was acknowledged by the authors as a limitation that may reduce accuracy. Lower TCR Shannon entropy and fewer highly expanded clones were observed in persistent Graves' disease patients than in newly diagnosed patients, which suggested clonal expansion. Sequencing and analysis were limited to the TCR beta chain.

Library prep was done by multiplex PCR. TCRdb lists the instrument as Illumina HiSeq 4000. iRepertoire HTBI primers and Arm-PCR amplification of CDR3 regions were used to construct TCR beta libraries. Before sequencing, the PCR products underwent gel purification. In the source study's methods: A total of roughly 58 TRBV and under 15 TRBJ segments were identified across samples and were used for gene usage analysis of CDR3 amino acid clonotypes. Filtered high-quality paired reads were merged into contigs using COPE and FqMerger. BLAST was used to align contigs to the IMGT TRBV, TRBD and TRBJ reference genes, and CDR3 was defined following IMGT. Any clonotype with a frequency above 0.1% was counted as a highly expanded clone. Shannon entropy was used to measure repertoire diversity, and the Gini coefficient was used to measure V-J evenness. A clonotype was considered public if more than one individual shared it. TCRdb reanalyzed the raw reads on its own, using fastp at Q25 for trimming and MiXCR for clone calling, and kept in-frame beta chains. Merged by CDR3 protein, the rows form single entries marked with the most common genes and DNA. What appears here as the V and J calls and clone size reflects TCRdb's work, not the paper's. The sample table records fewer than 650,000 distinct CDR3 sequences; roughly 15% of these occur just once. The leading ten clones occupy 18% of the sample.

Trimming costs V 2 bases and J 1 base, and their ends lie 5 bases apart. Spanning cysteine to phenylalanine, the CDR3 consists of 13 amino acids. CDR3 DNA only is kept here, 39 bases in frame from base 1. Reading the germline V gene gives CDR1 MNHNS and CDR2 SASEGT. The sample's time point label, in plain terms: newly diagnosed GD, antithyroid drugs for less than 3 months. RNA was extracted from PBMCs in TRIzol for both TCR sequencing and RNA sequencing. The diagnosis of Graves' disease was made according to American Thyroid Association guidelines. Recruitment of patients was carried out at an endocrinology department in Xi'an, China. Each patient gave around 9.2 milliliters of peripheral blood, collected in an EDTA anticoagulant tube. Ficoll Paque Plus density gradient separation was used to isolate PBMCs, and no further T cell sorting was performed. An Agilent 2100 Bioanalyzer and agarose gel were used to check RNA quality, while a NanoDrop 2000 measured RNA concentration.

This clonotype came up a few times. Its antigen target is currently unknown. There are no base qualities to consult, and no much larger clone falls within one base. These data also formed part of another study, on T cells in Graves' hyperthyroidism and ophthalmopathy. As described in the second report: Stable Graves' hyperthyroidism was defined as the absence of progression to ophthalmopathy over 18 months of follow-up. Hyperthyroidism patients were newly diagnosed, with disease duration under 2 months, and aged 18 to 65 years. Patients with uncontrolled infections, other autoimmune diseases, pregnancy or lactation were excluded. Clinical symptoms, serum thyroxine and TRAb, thyroid ultrasound, and orbital computed tomography formed the basis for the diagnoses. The TCR CDR3 was subjected to a first round of RT-PCR using the HTBI primer set and the Qiagen OneStep RT-PCR kit. Most expanded thyroid clonotypes (frequency above 0.001) were also detected in blood, a finding suggesting that blood repertoires may reflect thyroid immune responses. A 13 V-J signature model separated ophthalmopathy from stable hyperthyroidism, with just over 85% sensitivity and around 84% specificity in cross-validation and 80%/75% in testing. In validation, the model predicted progression to ophthalmopathy with roughly 70% sensitivity and approximately 72% specificity, a median of approximately 6.5 months before onset. TCR V-J signatures able to tell the groups apart were searched for in a discovery cohort of some 100 patients, of whom roughly 42 had Graves' ophthalmopathy and about 60 had stable Graves' hyperthyroidism. Whether ophthalmopathy could be predicted prospectively was tested in an independent validation cohort made up of approximately 19 hyperthyroidism patients plus 17 patients who later progressed to ophthalmopathy. The 90 to 100 discovery patients were randomly split 7:3 into training and test sets. Thyroid tissue and blood T-cell repertoires from roughly six Graves' hyperthyroidism patients were also compared in the study. Following sampling, methimazole starting at 30 mg daily was given to hyperthyroidism patients, and high-dose intravenous methylprednisolone was given to ophthalmopathy patients. Libraries were constructed in a second round of multiplex PCR, after which size selection and purification were performed. Paired-end sequencing of the libraries was performed with 100 bp reads on an Illumina HiSeq2000. Raw data were processed with SOAPnuke, discarding reads with adapters, uncalled bases, mean Phred below 15, or no exact constant-primer or identifier match. COPE v1.2.5 was used to merge high-quality paired reads, and clonotypes were defined as unique nucleotide sequences. MiTCR v1.1 was used to align the clonotypes against IMGT TRBV, TRBD and TRBJ reference segments. Analysis was restricted to V-J combinations with a frequency above 0.0001, which covered 98% to 99.2% of repertoires. The TCS score was defined as F50 (clonal expansion) divided by E x V (chaos), with BLOSUM62-based TCRdist calculated between CDR3 peptides within each V-J. Welch's t-statistics and random forest reduced roughly 500 V-J features to roughly 13, which were used in a naive Bayes classifier (R e1071). No statistical method was used to set the sample size in advance, and investigators knew the group allocation. The paper reports TCR Vbeta CDR3 sequencing of approximately 130 peripheral blood samples: 40 to 45 ophthalmopathy, about 75 hyperthyroidism and approximately 17 progressor patients.

The specimen comprised peripheral blood mononuclear cells (PBMCs), sampled at new diagnosis, from a patient treated with antithyroid drugs. Here the chain combines TRBV6-1 and TRBJ1-1, with the D gene not clear enough to name. The sequence was obtained from a woman aged 25 to 39 with Graves disease. Donor details come from another sample of the same person, matched by shared clones. The CDR3 amino acid sequence is: CASSERTNTEAFF. The sequenced DNA is TGTGCCAGCAGTGAACGGACGAACACTGAAGCTTTCTTT.